The clone carrying this T cell receptor beta chain has more than one count but fewer than ten. The data belong to a study of T-cell reconstitution after alpha-beta-depleted transplantation in children. J gave up 3 bases and V 5 bases, and 6 bases lay outside the gene matches. In germline, CDR1 is MDHEN, CDR2 SYDVKM. This CDR3 is 15 amino acids long. The library targeted TCRbeta and was prepared with unique molecular identifiers. TCRdb ran MiXCR on the PCR reads and lists one entry per CDR3 protein. The sample yields a few hundred thousand distinct CDR3 sequences, under 13% seen once. The sequence was collected from a human donor who donated a stem cell graft to a child with acute lymphoblastic leukemia. This specimen was PBMCs from the stem cell graft donor, taken from the stem cell graft. The chain is built from TRBV28 and TRBJ2-3, with 9 bases fitting TRBD1. CDR3 bases: TGTGCCAGCAGTCCCGGGACAGGGATTACAGATACGCAGTATTTT. Amino acids: CASSPGTGITDTQYF. Together with reference TRBV28 and TRBJ2-3, the CDR3 gives the full variable domain: DVKVTQSSRYLVKRTGEKVFLECVQDMDHENMFWYRQDPGLGLRLIYFSYDVKMKEKGDIPEGYSVSREKKERFSLILESASTNQTSMYLCASSPGTGITDTQYFGPGTRLTVL.